Each of the 25 T cell receptor beta chains below was sequenced from the same sample in a study of cytomegalovirus exposure and HLA in healthy donors. The PCR contained 60 Vbeta and 13 Jbeta primers. Sequenced by immunoSEQ multiplex PCR; TCRdb stores in-frame clones only, minus some. The sample features 150,000 to 200,000 clones, with less than 0.95% in its top ten. Sequenced sample: PBMCs. The source is a woman between 18 and 29 years old in good health and CMV-seropositive.

The chain uses TRBV14 and TRBJ2-7, with D possibly matching TRBD1 (6 bases). The CDR3 is 15 amino acids. With 5 bases removed from V and 4 bases from J, the gap between germline ends came to 18 bases. Germline loops: CDR1 SGHDN, CDR2 FVKESK. For the CDR3, the DNA is TGTGCCAGCAGCTTCTCTACAGGGAAGGAGTACGAGCAGTACTTC. It yields the protein CASSFSTGKEYEQYF.

The chain links TRBV5-1 to TRBJ2-7; D unresolved. Germline assignment: CDR1 SGHRS and CDR2 YFSETQ. The CDR3 loop spans 15 amino acids. V was shortened by 3 bases and J by 2 bases, with 15 bases between the two germline ends. The CDR3 sequence: CASSSPGSKPYEQYF. CDR3 bases: TGCGCCAGCAGCTCCCCGGGTTCCAAACCCTACGAGCAGTACTTC.

The gene calls are TRBV6-5 and TRBJ1-1, with TRBD1 identical over 9 bases. V shed 6 bases, J shed 3 bases, and the junction held 5 bases outside the gene matches. Germline V gives CDR1 MNHEY, CDR2 SVGAGI. This CDR3 region has 14 residues. The CDR3 region is CASRTTGGDTEAFF. The CDR3 region has the DNA TGTGCCAGCAGGACGACAGGGGGGGACACTGAAGCTTTCTTT.

For the CDR3, the DNA is TGCGCCAGCAGACCGGGACAGGGGGGTCTTGGCTACACCTTC. Its protein is CASRPGQGGLGYTF. The V call is TRBV5-1, the J call TRBJ1-2; 11 nucleotides line up with TRBD1. The junction had 7 bases not matched to a gene; V was cut back by 5 bases and J by 7 bases. Germline V CDR1 and CDR2: SGHRS, YFSETQ. This CDR3 is 14 amino acids long.

V gene TRBV11-3 combines with J gene TRBJ2-4; 13 bases agree with TRBD2. V was pared by 2 bases and J by 9 bases, with 13 bases of the junction left unmatched. This CDR3 region has 18 residues. From germline, CDR1 is SGHNT and CDR2 YENEEA. DNA of the CDR3: TGTGCCAGCAGCTTAAGGGGACTAGCGGGGTCGCAAAGGGCCATTCAGTACTTC. Amino acid sequence: CASSLRGLAGSQRAIQYF.

The J gene is TRBJ1-4, the V gene TRBV5-1; possible D gene TRBD1, 5 bases. Trimming removed 5 bases from V and 7 bases from J, with 12 bases in between. Germline-derived CDR1 and CDR2 are SGHRS and YFSETQ. The CDR3 loop spans 13 amino acids. In DNA, the CDR3 is TGCGCCAGCAGTATAGGGGTGGGTGAAAAACTGTTTTTT. It codes for CASSIGVGEKLFF.

This rearrangement joins TRBV27 to TRBJ1-5; D unclear. V lost 4 bases and J lost 1, with 8 bases in between. The V gene's germline CDR1 is MNHEY and CDR2 SMNVEV (reference sequence). The CDR3 consists of 14 residues. Here the CDR3 DNA reads TGTGCCAGCAGTTCCTTTGGCAGCAATCAGCCCCAGCATTTT. Translating it yields CASSSFGSNQPQHF.

For the CDR3, the DNA is TGCGCCAGCAGCCAAGTGGCGGGAGGAACCTCCTACGAGCAGTACTTC. Protein: CASSQVAGGTSYEQYF. The chain recombines TRBV4-1 with TRBJ2-7; TRBD2 matches at 8 bases. Germline CDR1 is MGHRA and CDR2 is YSYEKL. CDR3 length: 16 residues. The junction had 5 bases not matched to a gene; V was cut back by 1 base and J by 0 bases.

This chain links TRBV2 with TRBJ1-5, with 7 bases that match TRBD1. With 8 bases clipped from V and 3 bases from J, the junction kept 10 bases outside the gene matches. The germline CDR1 and CDR2 sequences are SNHLY and FYNNEI. The CDR3 covers 15 residues. The CDR3: CASGLTGYNNQPQHF. The CDR3 DNA is TGTGCCAGCGGACTGACAGGGTATAACAATCAGCCCCAGCATTTT.

The rearrangement joins TRBV4-1 to TRBJ1-4; D gene ambiguous. Germline lookup yields CDR1 MGHRA and CDR2 YSYEKL. The length of the CDR3 is 14 residues. V shed 1 base and J shed 1 base, with 4 bases lying between them. The CDR3 protein is CASSQVLTNEKLFF. DNA for the CDR3: TGCGCCAGCAGCCAAGTACTAACTAATGAAAAACTGTTTTTT.

This chain links TRBV2 with TRBJ1-2; tentatively, D is TRBD1 (6 bases). V dropped 0 bases and J dropped 7 bases, with 12 bases sitting between them. The germline V gene has CDR1 SNHLY and CDR2 FYNNEI. The length of the CDR3 is 14 residues. In DNA form, the CDR3 reads TGTGCCAGCAGTGAAGCTACAGGGCTAGTTGGCTACACCTTC. This codes for CASSEATGLVGYTF.

The V gene is TRBV6-5, the J gene TRBJ1-2; no clear D gene. Trimming left V 6 bases short and J 0 bases short, with 8 bases between. The CDR3 loop spans 13 amino acids. The germline V gene has CDR1 MNHEY and CDR2 SVGAGI. The CDR3 region is CASSDNANYGYTF. CDR3 sequence (DNA): TGTGCCAGCAGCGACAACGCTAACTATGGCTACACCTTC.

This chain uses TRBV6-4 with TRBJ2-3, with TRBD2 matching 8 bases. V lost 2 bases and J lost 3; bases outside the gene matches: 4. CDR3 length equals 15 residues. Looked up from germline, CDR1 is MRHNA and CDR2 is SNTAGT. CDR3 sequence: CASSDGSGGTDTQYF. CDR3 nucleotides: TGTGCCAGCAGTGACGGAAGCGGGGGTACAGATACGCAGTATTTT.

J is TRBJ2-3 and V is TRBV10-3; maybe TRBD2 (6 bases). Looked up from germline, CDR1 is ENHRY and CDR2 is SYGVKD. The length of the CDR3 is 16 residues. V was trimmed by 5 bases and J by 4 bases, leaving 19 bases between them. As DNA, the CDR3 is TGTGCCATCAGTCGCCAACTAGCAGCGGCGGCAGATACGCAGTATTTT. As protein: CAISRQLAAAADTQYF.

The chain combines TRBV28 with TRBJ1-2, with D perhaps TRBD1 (5 bases). Germline V CDR1 and CDR2: MDHEN, SYDVKM. The V gene lost 3 bases and the J gene lost 0 bases, with 8 bases spanning the gap. This CDR3 contains 14 residues. CDR3 DNA sequence: TGTGCCAGCAGTTTCGGGGGTTCTAACTATGGCTACACCTTC. This encodes CASSFGGSNYGYTF.

The CDR3: CASSATTGGGFNEQFF. The CDR3 nucleotides are TGTGCCAGCAGCGCCACGACTGGCGGGGGCTTTAATGAGCAGTTCTTC. The gene calls are TRBV9 and TRBJ2-1; maybe TRBD2 (7 bases). V gave up 3 bases and J gave up 7 bases, with 20 bases separating them. The germline CDR1 and CDR2 sequences are SGDLS and YYNGEE. The CDR3 totals 16 residues.

The chain links TRBV11-2 to TRBJ1-3, with TRBD1 matching 8 bases. The length of the CDR3 is 19 residues. CDR1 and CDR2 from the germline V gene are SGHAT and FQNNGV. V trimming: 4 bases; J trimming: 0 bases; junction bases outside the gene matches: 14. CDR3 nucleotide sequence: TGTGCCAGCAGCTCTTCCGGGACAGGTTTGGTGCTCTCTGGAAACACCATATATTTT. Translation gives CASSSSGTGLVLSGNTIYF.

CDR3 in DNA: TGTGCCAGCCGTGACAGGGTCGAACGCGAGCAGTACTTC. It is translated as CASRDRVEREQYF. The chain links TRBV6-6 to TRBJ2-7; 7 bases are a match to TRBD1. Trimming at V came to 8 bases and at J to 6 bases, leaving 10 bases not matched to a gene. The CDR3 has 13 amino acids. Per the germline V gene, CDR1 is MNHNY and CDR2 is SVGAGI (reference sequence).

The chain employs TRBV5-1 and TRBJ1-6, with D maybe TRBD1 (5 bases). The germline CDR1 and CDR2 sequences are SGHRS and YFSETQ. This CDR3 is built from 14 residues. V was cut by 0 bases and J by 11 bases, with 12 bases left in between. The CDR3 loop reads CASSLDQGDAPLHF. In DNA form, the CDR3 reads TGCGCCAGCAGCTTGGATCAAGGGGATGCACCCCTCCACTTT.

This chain joins TRBV5-1 and TRBJ2-3, with TRBD2 matching 8 bases. V trimming: 0 bases; J trimming: 2 bases; junction bases outside the gene matches: 5. This CDR3 comprises 16 residues. The germline V gene has CDR1 SGHRS and CDR2 YFSETQ. The CDR3 region has the DNA TGCGCCAGCAGCTTGGGTAGCGGGGTGGCCACAGATACGCAGTATTTT. It yields the protein CASSLGSGVATDTQYF.

The chain is built from TRBV10-3 and TRBJ2-3; 13 nucleotides match TRBD2. Per the germline V gene, CDR1 is ENHRY and CDR2 is SYGVKD. The CDR3 is made up of 16 amino acids. The trim removed 4 bases at V and 2 bases at J, leaving 3 bases unmatched. CDR3 protein: CAISGGLAGPTDTQYF. The CDR3 DNA reads as TGTGCCATCAGTGGGGGACTAGCGGGGCCCACAGATACGCAGTATTTT.

The CDR3 nucleotides are TGTGCCAGCAGCTTGGCTGACAGGGCGAACACTGAAGCTTTCTTT. Its protein product is CASSLADRANTEAFF. The rearrangement links TRBV5-6 to TRBJ1-1; 7 positions match TRBD1. This CDR3 is 15 amino acids long. Germline lookup yields CDR1 SGHDT and CDR2 YYEEEE. The V segment lost 0 bases and the J segment 1 base; nucleotides outside the gene matches: 3.

The gene calls are TRBV5-3 and TRBJ1-3; D ambiguous. TRBV5-3 qualifies as an ORF whose function is uncertain. V was clipped by 0 bases and J by 0 bases, with 10 bases between them. The length of the CDR3 is 16 residues. CDR3 coding DNA: TGTGCCAGAAGCTTGGCGCGGCATTTCTCTGGAAACACCATATATTTT. Amino acid sequence: CARSLARHFSGNTIYF.

The rearrangement joins TRBV7-3 to TRBJ1-6; D might be TRBD1 (6 bases). CDR1 is SGHTA, CDR2 FQGTGA, per germline. The V gene lost 4 bases and the J gene lost 8 bases, with 9 bases spanning the gap. The CDR3 contains 13 residues. CDR3 residues: CASSSGQYSPLHF. CDR3 DNA sequence: TGTGCCAGCAGCTCTGGACAGTATTCACCCCTCCACTTT.

The gene calls are TRBV6-5 and TRBJ1-1; TRBD1 agrees at 7 bases. V was pared by 3 bases and J by 0 bases, with 7 bases of the junction left unmatched. The germline V gene encodes CDR1 MNHEY and CDR2 SVGAGI. The CDR3 loop spans 16 amino acids. CDR3 in amino acids: CASSYSGQELNTEAFF. CDR3 bases: TGTGCCAGCAGTTATTCAGGACAGGAGCTGAACACTGAAGCTTTCTTT.